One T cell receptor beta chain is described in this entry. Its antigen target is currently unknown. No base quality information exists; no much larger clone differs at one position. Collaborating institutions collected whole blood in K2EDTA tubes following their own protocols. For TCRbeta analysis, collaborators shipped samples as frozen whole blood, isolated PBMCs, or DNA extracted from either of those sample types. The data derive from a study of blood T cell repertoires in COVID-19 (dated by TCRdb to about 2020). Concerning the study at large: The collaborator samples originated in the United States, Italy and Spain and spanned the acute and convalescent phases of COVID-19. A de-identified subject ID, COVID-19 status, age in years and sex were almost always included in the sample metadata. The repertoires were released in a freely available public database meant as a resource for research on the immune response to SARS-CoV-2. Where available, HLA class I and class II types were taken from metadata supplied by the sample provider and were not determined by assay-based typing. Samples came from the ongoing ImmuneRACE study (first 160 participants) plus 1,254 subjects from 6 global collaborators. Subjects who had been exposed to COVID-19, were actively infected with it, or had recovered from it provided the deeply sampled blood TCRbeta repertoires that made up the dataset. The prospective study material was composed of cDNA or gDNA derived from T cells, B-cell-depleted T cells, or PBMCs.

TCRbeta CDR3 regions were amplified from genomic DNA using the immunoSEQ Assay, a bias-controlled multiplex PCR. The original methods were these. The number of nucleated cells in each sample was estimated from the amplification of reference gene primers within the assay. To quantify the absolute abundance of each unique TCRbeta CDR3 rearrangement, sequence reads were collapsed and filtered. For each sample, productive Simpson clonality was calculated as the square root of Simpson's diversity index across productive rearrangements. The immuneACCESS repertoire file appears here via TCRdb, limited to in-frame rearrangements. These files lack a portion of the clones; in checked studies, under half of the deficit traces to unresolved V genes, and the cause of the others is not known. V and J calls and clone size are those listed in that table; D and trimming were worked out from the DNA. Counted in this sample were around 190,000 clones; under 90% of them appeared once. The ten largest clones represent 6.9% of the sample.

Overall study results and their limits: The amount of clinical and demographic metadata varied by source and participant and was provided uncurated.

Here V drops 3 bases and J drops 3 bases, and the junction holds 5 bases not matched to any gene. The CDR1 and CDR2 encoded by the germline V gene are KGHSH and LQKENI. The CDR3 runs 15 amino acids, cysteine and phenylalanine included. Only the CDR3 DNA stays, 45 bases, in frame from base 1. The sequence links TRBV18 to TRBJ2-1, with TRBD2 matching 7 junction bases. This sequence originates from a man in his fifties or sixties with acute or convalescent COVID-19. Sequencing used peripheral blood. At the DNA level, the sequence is TGTGCCAGCTCACCGGCGTCTAGCGGCTACAATGAGCAGTTCTTC. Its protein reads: CASSPASSGYNEQFF. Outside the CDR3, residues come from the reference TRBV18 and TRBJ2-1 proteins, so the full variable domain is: NAGVMQNPRHLVRRRGQEARLRCSPMKGHSHVYWYRQLPEEGLKFMVYLQKENIIDESGMPKERFSAEFPKEGPSILRIQQVVRGDSAAYFCASSPASSGYNEQFFGPGTRLTVL.